A selection of T cell receptor beta chains follows, all from one sample in a study of T-cell reconstitution after alpha-beta-depleted transplantation in children. Via MiXCR, TCRdb re-called the PCR reads, giving one row per CDR3 protein. The sample holds approximately 230,000 distinct CDR3 sequences, over 20% seen once. The starting material was PBMCs, obtained before TCRalphabeta/CD19-depleted stem cell transplant. The receptors originated from a girl aged 2 to 9 with Fanconi anemia, due to receive a stem cell transplant. CDR3s include the opening cysteine and the closing phenylalanine or tryptophan. Fields, in order: V gene, J gene, D gene, clone size, CDR3 protein, CDR3 DNA. The D gene is left open where the match is weak. Size values are once, few and many counts, or a class for expanded clones, and some rows have none.

TRBV2,TRBJ2-5,NA,NA,CASSQPGVILIGETQYF,TGTGCCAGCAGTCAACCGGGGGTCATCCTAATTGGGGAGACCCAGTACTTC
TRBV20-1,TRBJ2-5,TRBD1,NA,CSARETGASIQETQYF,TGCAGTGCTAGGGAAACAGGGGCTAGCATTCAAGAGACCCAGTACTTC
TRBV7-9,TRBJ2-3,NA,NA,CASSEVTPSTDTQYF,TGTGCCAGCAGCGAGGTAACTCCCAGCACAGATACGCAGTATTTT
TRBV7-3,TRBJ2-1,TRBD2,NA,CASSKMGTSGRAPYEQFF,TGTGCCAGCAGCAAGATGGGGACTAGCGGGAGGGCCCCGTATGAGCAGTTCTTC
TRBV5-6,TRBJ1-3,NA,NA,CASSLDSWAEGNTIYF,TGTGCCAGCAGCTTGGATAGCTGGGCAGAGGGAAACACCATATATTTT
TRBV7-6,TRBJ2-7,TRBD2,NA,CASSLRTSGGVSYEQYF,TGTGCCAGCAGCCTCCGGACTAGCGGGGGAGTCTCCTACGAGCAGTACTTC
TRBV29-1,TRBJ2-5,NA,few,CSAGFTGSETQYF,TGCAGCGCTGGATTTACAGGTTCAGAGACCCAGTACTTC
TRBV9,TRBJ2-1,NA,NA,CASSPRLAQAYNEQFF,TGTGCCAGCAGCCCCCGGTTAGCGCAGGCCTACAATGAGCAGTTCTTC
TRBV20-1,TRBJ1-2,NA,many,CSARGESGYTF,TGCAGTGCTAGGGGAGAGTCGGGCTACACCTTC
TRBV11-2,TRBJ2-1,TRBD2,NA,CASSSFSGRAYNEQFF,TGTGCCAGCAGCTCCTTTAGCGGGAGGGCCTACAATGAGCAGTTCTTC
TRBV5-1,TRBJ2-7,TRBD2,many,CASSLGAGAGDEQYF,TGCGCCAGCAGCTTAGGCGCGGGAGCTGGTGACGAGCAGTACTTC
TRBV20-1,TRBJ2-1,NA,NA,CSARGAWGNLYNEQFF,TGCAGTGCTAGAGGAGCTTGGGGTAACCTCTACAATGAGCAGTTCTTC
TRBV7-3,TRBJ2-5,NA,NA,CASSQGPQETQYF,TGTGCCAGCAGCCAGGGACCTCAAGAGACCCAGTACTTC
TRBV20-1,TRBJ2-1,NA,many,CSARDQRKGSYNEQFF,TGCAGTGCTAGAGATCAGCGAAAAGGCTCCTACAATGAGCAGTTCTTC
TRBV2,TRBJ2-7,TRBD2,few,CAILAGGSYEQYF,TGTGCTATACTAGCGGGGGGCTCCTACGAGCAGTACTTC
TRBV11-1,TRBJ2-5,NA,few,CASSTPRVGHGTLQETQYF,TGTGCCAGCAGCACCCCGAGGGTTGGACACGGGACTTTACAAGAGACCCAGTACTTC
TRBV20-1,TRBJ1-1,NA,NA,CSAYGQPEAFF,TGCAGTGCTTACGGACAGCCTGAAGCTTTCTTT
TRBV19,TRBJ1-1,NA,many,CASSIGPNTEAFF,TGTGCCAGTAGTATCGGGCCGAACACTGAAGCTTTCTTT
TRBV20-1,TRBJ2-1,TRBD2,NA,CSGEGSGVILYNEQFF,TGCAGTGGGGAGGGTAGCGGGGTCATTCTTTACAATGAGCAGTTCTTC
TRBV15,TRBJ2-1,TRBD1,few,CATSRRDRVNEQFF,TGTGCCACCAGCAGAAGGGACAGGGTAAATGAGCAGTTCTTC
TRBV12-3/TRBV12-4,TRBJ2-1,TRBD2,many,CASSEGLAGVNEQFF,TGTGCCAGCAGTGAGGGACTAGCGGGGGTCAATGAGCAGTTCTTC
TRBV12-3/TRBV12-4,TRBJ1-4,NA,many,CASSAYGATNEKLFF,TGTGCCAGCAGTGCGTACGGGGCAACTAATGAAAAACTGTTTTTT
TRBV7-6,TRBJ2-5,TRBD2,NA,CASSLELGLAKTYQETQYF,TGTGCCAGCAGCTTAGAGCTGGGACTAGCGAAAACGTACCAAGAGACCCAGTACTTC
TRBV11-2,TRBJ2-5,NA,few,CASSNRGGMETQYF,TGTGCCAGCAGCAACCGAGGGGGGATGGAGACCCAGTACTTC
TRBV7-2,TRBJ2-3,NA,NA,CASSFQSPADTQYF,TGTGCCAGCAGCTTCCAATCCCCGGCAGATACGCAGTATTTT
TRBV12-3/TRBV12-4,TRBJ1-6,NA,many,CASSLRAPPISLHF,TGTGCCAGCAGTTTACGGGCCCCTCCAATATCCCTCCACTTT
TRBV5-1,TRBJ2-7,TRBD1,NA,CASSWTGGSNEQYF,TGCGCCAGCAGCTGGACAGGGGGGTCGAACGAGCAGTACTTC
TRBV12-3/TRBV12-4,TRBJ1-2,TRBD1,NA,CASTWTGADYGYTF,TGTGCCAGCACTTGGACAGGGGCGGACTATGGCTACACCTTC
TRBV7-8,TRBJ1-6,TRBD1,many,CASSLAPSRGNSPLHF,TGTGCCAGCAGCTTAGCCCCTTCCAGGGGGAATTCACCCCTCCACTTT
TRBV20-1,TRBJ1-5,NA,NA,CSASAPSNQPQHF,TGCAGTGCTAGTGCCCCTAGCAATCAGCCCCAGCATTTT
TRBV7-3,TRBJ1-2,TRBD1,many,CASSSGQGRGYTF,TGTGCCAGCAGCTCCGGACAGGGCAGAGGCTACACCTTC
TRBV5-4,TRBJ2-3,NA,NA,CASSLEWGGTDTQYF,TGTGCCAGCAGCTTGGAATGGGGCGGCACAGATACGCAGTATTTT
TRBV7-9,TRBJ2-2,NA,NA,CASTPTLAGTTGELFF,TGTGCCAGCACCCCTACTTTGGCGGGGACCACCGGGGAGCTGTTTTTT
TRBV7-3,TRBJ1-2,NA,few,CASSLDSGGGYTF,TGTGCCAGCAGCTTGGACAGCGGAGGAGGCTACACCTTC
TRBV10-2,TRBJ2-7,TRBD1,few,CASENNDRAYEQYF,TGCGCCAGCGAAAACAACGACAGGGCCTACGAGCAGTACTTC
TRBV20-1,TRBJ1-5,NA,many,CSASDAIGAVYSNQPQHF,TGCAGTGCCTCGGACGCTATCGGCGCGGTTTATAGCAATCAGCCCCAGCATTTT
TRBV12-3/TRBV12-4,TRBJ2-2,NA,many,CASSPSVYTGELFF,TGTGCCAGCAGTCCTTCCGTCTACACCGGGGAGCTGTTTTTT
TRBV10-3,TRBJ2-4,TRBD1,many,CAISDPGQGGNIQYF,TGTGCCATCAGTGATCCGGGACAGGGGGGGAACATTCAGTACTTC
TRBV20-1,TRBJ2-7,NA,NA,CSAGHPYEQYF,TGCAGTGCCGGACATCCCTACGAGCAGTACTTC
TRBV6-4,TRBJ2-1,NA,few,CASSLERSSYNEQFF,TGTGCCAGCAGCCTTGAGCGGTCTTCCTACAATGAGCAGTTCTTC
TRBV29-1,TRBJ2-3,NA,many,CSGDRRTDTQYF,TGCAGCGGGGACCGCCGCACAGATACGCAGTATTTT
TRBV29-1,TRBJ2-7,NA,NA,CSVGPAETSYEQYF,TGCAGCGTTGGGCCGGCGGAAACCTCCTACGAGCAGTACTTC
TRBV3-1,TRBJ2-1,TRBD2,NA,CASRKLAGGPNEQFF,TGTGCCAGCAGGAAACTAGCGGGGGGGCCTAATGAGCAGTTCTTC
TRBV11-2,TRBJ2-1,TRBD2,NA,CASSFSAGGAYNEQFF,TGTGCCAGCAGCTTCTCCGCGGGAGGGGCCTACAATGAGCAGTTCTTC